The rows below give T cell receptor beta chains drawn from one sample of a study of blood T cell repertoires in COVID-19. Clones were read by immunoSEQ multiplex PCR, and TCRdb kept only the in-frame ones, dropping some. Of 150,000 to 200,000 clones in the sample, around 80% were seen once. The specimen sequenced was peripheral blood. Receptors originate from a man between 60 and 75 years old with acute or convalescent COVID-19. Both conserved end residues are part of each CDR3. D genes are given only for firm matches. Only some rows state a clone size, as once, few, many or a class for expanded clones.

D	V	J	size	CDR3	DNA
-	TRBV21-1	TRBJ1-1	-	CASSKAGGGTEAFF	TGTGCCAGCAGCAAAGCCGGGGGTGGCACTGAAGCTTTCTTT
TRBD2	TRBV10-3	TRBJ2-1	-	CAISPHGGDNEQFF	TGTGCCATCAGTCCACATGGGGGGGACAATGAGCAGTTCTTC
-	TRBV30	TRBJ1-1	-	CAWSRVNTEAFF	TGTGCCTGGAGTCGGGTGAACACTGAAGCTTTCTTT
TRBD2	TRBV5-6	TRBJ2-3	-	CASSLASVLAVEDTQYF	TGTGCCAGCAGCTTGGCCTCGGTACTAGCGGTGGAAGATACGCAGTATTTT
TRBD1	TRBV29-1	TRBJ2-7	-	CSVEGGQDSYEQYF	TGCAGCGTTGAAGGGGGACAGGATTCCTACGAGCAGTACTTC
-	TRBV5-5	TRBJ2-5	-	CASSKTRLEAQYF	TGTGCCAGCAGCAAGACTAGGTTAGAGGCCCAGTACTTC
TRBD1	TRBV6-5	TRBJ2-1	-	CASSYGTGNEQFF	TGTGCCAGCAGTTACGGGACAGGCAATGAGCAGTTCTTC
-	TRBV6-1	TRBJ1-3	-	CASSELYRDTIYF	TGTGCCAGCAGTGAACTCTATCGGGACACCATATATTTT
-	TRBV5-4	TRBJ1-1	-	CASSLAGGGMNTEAFF	TGTGCCAGCAGCTTGGCGGGGGGAGGAATGAACACTGAAGCTTTCTTT
TRBD1	TRBV6-4	TRBJ1-1	-	CASSPQGGTEAFF	TGTGCCAGCAGCCCACAGGGGGGCACTGAAGCTTTCTTT
TRBD2	TRBV28	TRBJ2-1	-	CASSPPGGQNEQFF	TGTGCCAGCAGCCCTCCGGGAGGGCAGAATGAGCAGTTCTTC
-	TRBV30	TRBJ2-2	-	CAWTGVGGPNTGELFF	TGTGCCTGGACTGGGGTGGGGGGACCGAACACCGGGGAGCTGTTTTTT
TRBD1	TRBV11-2	TRBJ2-7	-	CASSISPGTGGGSSYEQYF	TGTGCCAGCAGCATCTCCCCCGGGACAGGGGGCGGGAGCTCCTACGAGCAGTACTTC
-	TRBV6-2/TRBV6-3	TRBJ1-5	-	CASSFPGNQPQHF	TGTGCCAGCAGTTTCCCGGGCAATCAGCCCCAGCATTTT
TRBD1	TRBV3-1/TRBV3-2	TRBJ2-2	-	CASSHTNRGPEGGELFF	TGTGCCAGCAGCCACACCAACAGGGGGCCGGAGGGCGGGGAGCTGTTTTTT
-	TRBV19	TRBJ1-4	-	CASSMRADGNEKLFF	TGTGCCAGTAGTATGAGGGCAGACGGTAATGAAAAACTGTTTTTT
TRBD2	TRBV10-3	TRBJ2-3	few	CAISLTSGWADTQYF	TGTGCCATCAGTCTGACTAGCGGTTGGGCAGATACGCAGTATTTT
-	TRBV24-1	TRBJ2-2	-	CATSDPQGTTGELFF	TGTGCCACCAGTGATCCACAGGGCACCACCGGGGAGCTGTTTTTT
-	TRBV15	TRBJ2-1	many	CATSRANRPEQFF	TGTGCCACCAGCAGAGCAAACAGACCTGAGCAGTTCTTC
-	TRBV28	TRBJ2-4	once	CASSLRGGNIQYF	TGTGCCAGCAGTTTACGAGGGGGAAACATTCAGTACTTC
TRBD1	TRBV7-2	TRBJ1-2	-	CASSLGVGQGAGYTF	TGTGCCAGCAGCTTAGGAGTGGGGCAGGGGGCTGGCTACACCTTC
-	TRBV29-1	TRBJ1-2	few	CSVAPGNYGYTF	TGCAGCGTTGCTCCGGGGAACTATGGCTACACCTTC
-	TRBV27	TRBJ2-7	-	CASSSLGPPEDEQYF	TGTGCCAGCAGTTCATTGGGCCCTCCAGAAGATGAGCAGTACTTC
-	TRBV18	TRBJ1-6	-	CASSRYTDYNSPLHF	TGTGCCAGCTCACGCTATACTGACTATAATTCACCCCTCCACTTT
-	TRBV3-1/TRBV3-2	TRBJ2-3	once	CASSSINSADTQYF	TGTGCCAGCAGCTCGATAAATTCAGCAGATACGCAGTATTTT
-	TRBV4-1	TRBJ1-1	-	CASSQIRGMMTEAFF	TGCGCCAGCAGCCAAATTCGCGGCATGATGACTGAAGCTTTCTTT
-	TRBV30	TRBJ2-6	few	CAWGRGMGGANVLTF	TGTGCCTGGGGGAGAGGGATGGGAGGGGCCAACGTCCTGACTTTC
TRBD1	TRBV7-2	TRBJ1-3	once	CASSAGPQGGGNTIYF	TGTGCCAGCAGCGCAGGACCTCAGGGGGGAGGAAACACCATATATTTT
-	TRBV2	TRBJ1-5	-	CASSGQDSNQPQHF	TGTGCCAGCAGTGGACAGGATAGCAATCAGCCCCAGCATTTT
TRBD1	TRBV9	TRBJ2-1	once	CASSPWTGTNEQFF	TGTGCCAGCAGCCCTTGGACAGGGACAAATGAGCAGTTCTTC
-	TRBV7-8	TRBJ1-3	-	CASLHRGGLMSGNTIYF	TGTGCCAGCTTACATCGGGGAGGTTTGATGTCTGGAAACACCATATATTTT
-	TRBV4-1	TRBJ2-7	-	CASSQGGLGEQYF	TGCGCCAGCAGCCAAGGGGGCCTGGGAGAGCAGTACTTC
TRBD1	TRBV9	TRBJ2-5	-	CASSVLGQGGGETQYF	TGTGCCAGCAGCGTATTGGGACAGGGGGGTGGGGAGACCCAGTACTTC
TRBD1	TRBV30	TRBJ2-6	-	CAWHRDRGRSGANVLTF	TGTGCCTGGCACCGGGACAGGGGGCGATCTGGGGCCAACGTCCTGACTTTC
-	TRBV25-1	TRBJ2-5	-	CASSEWGGETQYF	TGTGCCAGCAGTGAATGGGGGGGCGAGACCCAGTACTTC
-	TRBV7-9	TRBJ2-7	-	CASSLPRDYEQYF	TGTGCCAGCAGCTTACCGCGGGATTACGAGCAGTACTTC
TRBD2	TRBV6-5	TRBJ2-3	-	CASSSTGLAGTDTQYF	TGTGCCAGCAGTTCAACTGGACTAGCGGGTACAGATACGCAGTATTTT
-	TRBV5-1	TRBJ2-7	-	CASSLEQGKTYEQYF	TGCGCCAGCAGCTTGGAACAGGGAAAAACCTACGAGCAGTACTTC
TRBD2	TRBV9	TRBJ2-5	once	CASSVGGGTQETQYF	TGTGCCAGCAGCGTCGGCGGGGGGACTCAAGAGACCCAGTACTTC
TRBD1	TRBV19	TRBJ2-3	-	CASSSDRGQTDTQYF	TGTGCCAGTAGTTCAGACAGGGGGCAAACAGATACGCAGTATTTT
TRBD1	TRBV9	TRBJ2-7	few	CASSSGQTYEQYF	TGTGCCAGCAGCTCGGGACAGACCTACGAGCAGTACTTC
-	TRBV30	TRBJ1-6	once	CAWSGDSNNSPLHF	TGTGCCTGGAGTGGAGACAGCAATAATTCACCCCTCCACTTT
TRBD1	TRBV5-1	TRBJ1-3	many	CASRSGQGGNTIYF	TGCGCCAGCAGATCGGGACAGGGAGGAAACACCATATATTTT
TRBD1	TRBV19	TRBJ2-1	-	CASSTTGGAGNEQFF	TGTGCCAGTAGTACAACAGGGGGCGCGGGCAATGAGCAGTTCTTC
-	TRBV19	TRBJ1-1	-	CASSIQGQLNTEAFF	TGTGCCAGTAGTATACAAGGACAGCTGAACACTGAAGCTTTCTTT
TRBD2	TRBV5-4	TRBJ2-2	-	CASSGGVPNTGELFF	TGTGCCAGCAGCGGGGGGGTCCCGAACACCGGGGAGCTGTTTTTT
TRBD2	TRBV7-8	TRBJ2-7	-	CASSLGGLAGISSYEQYF	TGTGCCAGCAGCTTGGGGGGGCTAGCGGGGATAAGCTCCTACGAGCAGTACTTC
TRBD1	TRBV4-3	TRBJ2-7	-	CASSHLPGQGEYEQYF	TGCGCCAGCAGCCATCTTCCGGGACAGGGGGAATACGAGCAGTACTTC
TRBD1	TRBV2	TRBJ1-5	-	CASSQGTGYQPQHF	TGTGCCAGCAGTCAGGGGACAGGATATCAGCCCCAGCATTTT
TRBD1	TRBV5-6	TRBJ1-3	-	CASSETGGGNTIYF	TGTGCCAGCAGCGAGACAGGGGGTGGAAACACCATATATTTT
TRBD2	TRBV7-3	TRBJ2-3	-	CASSLQGDYTDTQYF	TGTGCCAGCAGCTTGCAAGGGGACTACACAGATACGCAGTATTTT
TRBD2	TRBV30	TRBJ2-7	-	CAWSGGRGTNEQYF	TGTGCCTGGAGTGGGGGGAGGGGTACCAACGAGCAGTACTTC